The entry below describes one T cell receptor (beta chain). This sample is part of a study of STAT5B mutations in CD4+ large granular lymphocyte leukemia. TCRdb's table, derived via immunoSEQ multiplex PCR, lists solely in-frame clones and lacks some. The data contain approximately 20,000 clones, around 80% of them singletons. The clonotype comes from a human donor in good health. Sample: CD4+ T cells from blood buffy coats.

In nucleotides, the CDR3 is TGTGCCAGCAGCCCAGGGACTAGCGGGGGATTACTAGATACGCAGTATTTT. Translated, it gives CASSPGTSGGLLDTQYF. This chain joins TRBV7-6 and TRBJ2-3; 14 nucleotides line up with TRBD2. V dropped 5 bases and J dropped 5; count of bases not matched to a gene: 9. The CDR3 contains 17 residues. The germline CDR1 and CDR2 sequences are SGHVS and FNYEAQ.